The 27 T cell receptor beta chains listed next were all sequenced from one sample in a study of blood T cell repertoires in COVID-19. Clones were sequenced by immunoSEQ multiplex PCR, and TCRdb holds only the in-frame ones, with some missing. The sample holds about 150,000 clones, about 85% seen once. The sample consisted of peripheral blood. These receptors came from a man aged 55 to 69 with COVID-19, enrolled during active disease.

The V call is TRBV12-3 or TRBV12-4, the J call TRBJ1-1; D is undetermined. V lost 8 bases and J lost 4, with 8 bases in between. The CDR3 is made up of 11 amino acids. Here the CDR3 reads CASGRFTEAFF. The CDR3, as DNA: TGTGCCAGCGGTCGGTTCACTGAAGCTTTCTTT.

This clone appeared a few times. The rearrangement links TRBV5-4 to TRBJ2-2, with 7 nucleotides matching TRBD1. The germline V gene encodes CDR1 SGHNT and CDR2 YYREEE (reference sequence). The junction had 6 bases not matched to a gene; V was cut back by 4 bases and J by 6 bases. CDR3 length: 14 amino acids. The CDR3 is CASSTDRDAGELFF. CDR3 DNA: TGTGCCAGCAGCACCGACAGGGACGCCGGGGAGCTGTTTTTT.

This sequence joins TRBV19 and TRBJ2-2, with 8 bases matching TRBD1. Trimming took 4 bases from V and 6 from J; bases not matched to a gene: 7. The germline CDR1 and CDR2 sequences are LNHDA and SQIVND (reference sequence). The CDR3 extends over 15 amino acids. CDR3 sequence reads: CASSTRQGLAGELFF. The CDR3 coding sequence is TGTGCCAGTAGTACAAGACAGGGGTTAGCCGGGGAGCTGTTTTTT.

A few counts support this clone. The rearrangement joins TRBV5-5 to TRBJ2-1, with 11 nucleotides matching TRBD1. With V trimmed by 3 bases and J by 2 bases, 1 base remained unmatched. This CDR3 region has 15 residues. Germline values: CDR1 SGHKS, CDR2 YYEKEE (reference sequence). The CDR3 here is CASSSGQGAYNEQFF. The CDR3 coding sequence is TGTGCCAGCAGCTCGGGACAGGGGGCCTACAATGAGCAGTTCTTC.

The CDR3 coding sequence is TGTGCCATCAGTGAGAACGAAAGGGGACAGTACTTC. Its translation: CAISENERGQYF. V gene TRBV10-3 combines with J gene TRBJ2-4, with D perhaps TRBD1 (5 bases). The CDR3 length is 12 residues. Trimming took off 2 bases at V and 13 bases at J, with 12 bases between the two ends. The germline gives CDR1 ENHRY, CDR2 SYGVKD.

The rearrangement joins TRBV7-9 to TRBJ2-7; possible D gene TRBD1, 7 bases. Per germline, CDR1 SEHNR and CDR2 FQNEAQ (reference sequence). Trimming took off 3 bases at V and 3 bases at J, with 12 bases between the two ends. This CDR3 comprises 14 residues. CDR3 residues: CASSFLQGGYEQYF. The CDR3 DNA is TGTGCCAGCAGCTTCCTTCAGGGGGGCTACGAGCAGTACTTC.

The rearrangement uses TRBV5-4 and TRBJ2-7; D might be TRBD2 (5 bases). The CDR3 runs 14 residues. Germline assignment: CDR1 SGHNT and CDR2 YYREEE (reference sequence). Trimming left V 4 bases short and J 0 bases short, with 11 bases between. The CDR3 DNA follows: TGTGCCAGCAGCCCGACGGGAACCTCCTACGAGCAGTACTTC. The encoded protein is CASSPTGTSYEQYF.

This chain uses TRBV6-5 with TRBJ1-1; D gene ambiguous. The V gene lost 6 bases and the J gene lost 4 bases, with 15 bases spanning the gap. This CDR3 spans 14 amino acids. Germline assignment: CDR1 MNHEY and CDR2 SVGAGI. As DNA, the CDR3 is TGTGCCAGCAGCCTCGGGATGAGTGGCACTGAAGCTTTCTTT. It codes for CASSLGMSGTEAFF.

The V gene is TRBV6-5, the J gene TRBJ2-7, with 7 bases identical to TRBD1. Trimming took 9 bases from V and 1 from J; bases not matched to a gene: 6. Per the germline V gene, CDR1 is MNHEY and CDR2 is SVGAGI. CDR3 length: 13 amino acids. The CDR3 region is CASRGQSSYEQYF. DNA of the CDR3: TGTGCCAGTAGGGGACAGTCTTCCTACGAGCAGTACTTC.

The rearrangement uses TRBV5-6 and TRBJ2-5; the D is unclear. V shed 0 bases and J shed 5 bases, with 11 bases lying between them. The length of the CDR3 is 14 residues. CDR1 and CDR2 (germline): SGHDT, YYEEEE. DNA of the CDR3: TGTGCCAGCAGCTTGGTCCAGGCACGCGAGACCCAGTACTTC. Its translation is CASSLVQARETQYF.

The rearrangement links TRBV5-1 to TRBJ2-1, with TRBD2 identical over 12 bases. From germline, CDR1 is SGHRS and CDR2 YFSETQ. V shed 1 base, J shed 7 bases, and the junction held 3 bases outside the gene matches. The CDR3 length is 15 residues. CDR3 amino acids: CASSLLAGGRNEQFF. The CDR3 coding sequence is TGCGCCAGCAGCTTGCTAGCGGGGGGGCGGAATGAGCAGTTCTTC.

This clone turned up a few times. The chain joins TRBV7-3 to TRBJ2-2; the D is unclear. Germline V CDR1 and CDR2: SGHTA, FQGTGA. The CDR3 has 14 amino acids. Between the trimmed V and J ends, which lost 4 bases and 1 base, there was a span of 7 bases. CDR3 in amino acids: CASSSQQNTGELFF. CDR3 nucleotide sequence: TGTGCCAGCAGCTCACAACAGAACACCGGGGAGCTGTTTTTT.

This rearrangement joins TRBV6-5 to TRBJ1-2; weak D call: TRBD1 (5 bases). There are 14 residues in the CDR3. Trimming removed 7 bases at V and 8 bases at J, with 20 bases between. Germline assignment: CDR1 MNHEY and CDR2 SVGAGI. The CDR3 DNA sequence: TGTGCCAGCAACTCTGGGGGGACGTGGGAGGGCTACACCTTC. Translating it yields CASNSGGTWEGYTF.

V and J are TRBV19 and TRBJ2-6; D perhaps matches TRBD1 (6 bases). The germline V gene has CDR1 LNHDA and CDR2 SQIVND (reference sequence). This CDR3 comprises 17 residues. V lost 6 bases and J 0 bases, leaving 15 bases between the germline ends. CDR3 nucleotides: TGTGCCAGTAGGGGGGCAGGGATCAGCTCTGGGGCCAACGTCCTGACTTTC. Translating gives CASRGAGISSGANVLTF.

The chain joins TRBV16 to TRBJ1-2; possible D gene TRBD1, 6 bases. The CDR3 loop spans 17 amino acids. V was shortened by 4 bases and J by 0 bases, with 18 bases between the two germline ends. Germline CDR1 and CDR2: KGHSY and FQNENV. The CDR3 loop reads CASSRQLDQGTNYGYTF. Written as DNA, the CDR3 is TGTGCCAGCAGCCGCCAATTAGACCAGGGGACTAACTATGGCTACACCTTC.

The CDR3 DNA reads as TGTGCCAGCAGCGGACAGGGTAGGAACACTGAAGCTTTCTTT. It is translated as CASSGQGRNTEAFF. This rearrangement joins TRBV5-4 to TRBJ1-1; 8 nucleotides line up with TRBD1. V lost 4 bases, J lost 1 base, and 3 bases stayed unmatched. This CDR3 is 14 amino acids long. The germline V gene has CDR1 SGHNT and CDR2 YYREEE (reference sequence).

Of note for this clone: Sequence at one end of the junction differs from germline and may be a read error. The genes are TRBV7-7 and TRBJ2-7; tentative D call: TRBD2 (6 bases). The germline V gene has CDR1 SSHAT and CDR2 FNYEAQ (reference sequence). The CDR3 has 15 residues. CDR3 sequence reads: CASSLAQGLGYEQYF. CDR3 in DNA: TGTGCTAGCAGCTTAGCCCAGGGACTTGGCTACGAGCAGTACTTC. Full variable domain (outside the CDR3, taken from reference TRBV7-7 and TRBJ2-7): GAGVSQSPRYKVTKRGQDVTLRCDPISSHATLYWYQQALGQGPEFLTYFNYEAQPDKSGLPSDRFSAERPEGSISTLTIQRTEQRDSAMYRCASSLAQGLGYEQYFGPGTRLTVT.

The V and J genes are TRBV4-2 and TRBJ2-2; D remains unclear. V shed 0 bases and J shed 5 bases, with 10 bases lying between them. In germline, CDR1 is LGHNA, CDR2 YNFKEQ. The CDR3 is made up of 15 amino acids. Written as DNA, the CDR3 is TGTGCCAGCAGCCAAGACTTTACAGTAACCGGGGAGCTGTTTTTT. Protein: CASSQDFTVTGELFF.

The genes are TRBV7-8 and TRBJ1-5, with 7 bases fitting TRBD1. The CDR3 is made up of 13 amino acids. Germline CDR1 and CDR2: SGHVS and FQNEAQ. Trimming cost V 5 bases and J 6 bases; bases outside gene matches: 4. Written as DNA, the CDR3 is TGTGCCAGCAGCCACGACAGGGCTCAGCCCCAGCATTTT. Its translation is CASSHDRAQPQHF. The whole variable domain, filled in from reference TRBV7-8 and TRBJ1-5, reads GAGVSQSPRYKVAKRGQDVALRCDPISGHVSLFWYQQALGQGPEFLTYFQNEAQLDKSGLPSDRFFAERPEGSVSTLKIQRTQQEDSAVYLCASSHDRAQPQHFGDGTRLSIL.

J is TRBJ1-2 and V is TRBV6-2 or TRBV6-3; possible D gene TRBD1, 6 bases. The V end lost 6 bases, the J end lost 4 bases, and 15 bases lay between the germline ends. The germline gives CDR1 MNHEY, CDR2 SVGEGT. This CDR3 is 14 amino acids long. The CDR3 loop is CASSPRGGGYGYTF. CDR3 coding DNA: TGTGCCAGCAGCCCACGTGGGGGCGGCTATGGCTACACCTTC.

The chain couples TRBV2 to TRBJ2-7; D remains unclear. CDR3 length: 13 amino acids. Germline V gene lookup returns CDR1 SNHLY and CDR2 FYNNEI. V was trimmed by 3 bases and J by 7 bases, leaving 13 bases between them. The DNA for the CDR3 is TGTGCCAGCAGTGAGGCCCTTCTGCCTGAGCAGTACTTC. Its translation: CASSEALLPEQYF.

The chain couples TRBV25-1 to TRBJ2-7; D may be TRBD1 (6 bases). The ends were cut back, 6 bases at V and 2 bases at J, with 11 bases in the middle. This CDR3 comprises 13 residues. From germline, CDR1 is MGHDK and CDR2 SYGVNS. In nucleotides, the CDR3 is TGTGCCAGCAGGTCGGGACATACCTACGAGCAGTACTTC. This translates into CASRSGHTYEQYF.

This chain uses TRBV11-2 with TRBJ1-2, with D possibly TRBD1 on 6 matching bases. The CDR3 covers 17 residues. Trimming stripped 1 base from V and 1 base from J, with 16 bases between. The germline V gene encodes CDR1 SGHAT and CDR2 FQNNGV. CDR3 protein: CASSLGPGASINYGYTF. In DNA form, the CDR3 reads TGTGCCAGCAGCTTAGGACCAGGGGCCTCGATTAACTATGGCTACACCTTC.

V gene TRBV7-2 combines with J gene TRBJ2-3, with 8 bases matching TRBD2. Germline assignment: CDR1 SGHTA and CDR2 FQGNSA. V shed 0 bases, J shed 2 bases, and the junction held 7 bases outside the gene matches. There are 17 residues in the CDR3. CDR3 protein: CASSLALSGGNTDTQYF. CDR3 DNA sequence: TGTGCCAGCAGCTTAGCGTTGTCGGGGGGGAACACAGATACGCAGTATTTT.

The chain carries TRBV28 and TRBJ1-1; D not resolved. Germline CDR1 is MDHEN and CDR2 is SYDVKM. V lost 5 bases to trimming and J lost 5 bases, with 6 bases between them. CDR3 length: 11 amino acids. CDR3 region: CASSLSTEAFF. The CDR3 nucleotides read TGTGCCAGCAGTCTGAGTACTGAAGCTTTCTTT. Full variable domain (outside the CDR3, taken from reference TRBV28 and TRBJ1-1): DVKVTQSSRYLVKRTGEKVFLECVQDMDHENMFWYRQDPGLGLRLIYFSYDVKMKEKGDIPEGYSVSREKKERFSLILESASTNQTSMYLCASSLSTEAFFGQGTRLTVV.

V gene TRBV5-1 combines with J gene TRBJ1-1; TRBD1 agrees at 7 bases. Per the germline V gene, CDR1 is SGHRS and CDR2 is YFSETQ. Trimming cost V 0 bases and J 10 bases; bases outside gene matches: 6. The CDR3 length is 13 residues. CDR3 nucleotides: TGCGCCAGCAGCTTGGACGGCGAGGGGGCAGCTTTCTTT. Its protein product is CASSLDGEGAAFF. Using reference TRBV5-1 and TRBJ1-1 for the parts outside the CDR3, the full variable domain is KAGVTQTPRYLIKTRGQQVTLSCSPISGHRSVSWYQQTPGQGLQFLFEYFSETQRNKGNFPGRFSGRQFSNSRSEMNVSTLELGDSALYLCASSLDGEGAAFFGQGTRLTVV.

This CDR3 is CASSLSGALRAFF. Here the CDR3 DNA reads TGTGCCAGCAGTTTATCTGGTGCGCTGAGAGCTTTCTTT. The rearrangement joins TRBV27 to TRBJ1-1; D gene uncertain. V was cut by 0 bases and J by 10 bases, with 12 bases left in between. This CDR3 is built from 13 residues. Germline-derived CDR1 and CDR2 are MNHEY and SMNVEV (reference sequence).